A single sample is the source of the 9 T cell receptor beta chains below, sequenced in a study of CD4 T cells in relation to SARS-CoV-2 and coronaviruses. No antigen has been identified for these receptors. Using immunoSEQ multiplex PCR, the repertoire was profiled, and TCRdb retains in-frame clones only, with some absent. The sample shows fewer than 45,000 clones, under 90% of them seen only once. Material: naive CD4+ T cells from PBMCs, cultured in vitro. Stated subset: naive CD4+ T cells isolated by negative enrichment. The receptor set was obtained from an adult with COVID-19.

The chain joins TRBV11-2 to TRBJ2-1, with 12 bases aligning to TRBD2. From germline, CDR1 is SGHAT and CDR2 FQNNGV. The CDR3 runs 15 residues. The junction had 4 bases not matched to a gene; V was cut back by 3 bases and J by 7 bases. The CDR3 DNA reads TGTGCCAGCAGCTTGACTAGCGGGAGTCCGAATGAGCAGTTCTTC. Translation gives CASSLTSGSPNEQFF. The full variable domain, with the rest looked up from reference TRBV11-2 and TRBJ2-1, is EAGVAQSPRYKIIEKRQSVAFWCNPISGHATLYWYQQILGQGPKLLIQFQNNGVVDDSQLPKDRFSAERLKGVDSTLKIQPAKLEDSAVYLCASSLTSGSPNEQFFGPGTRLTVL.

The gene calls are TRBV15 and TRBJ1-4, with 7 bases lining up with TRBD1. This CDR3 region has 16 residues. After removal of 1 base from V and 5 bases from J, the junction contained 7 bases not matched to a gene. Germline V gene lookup returns CDR1 LNHNV and CDR2 YYDKDF (reference sequence). The CDR3 reads CATSRAPTGTNEKLFF. The DNA of the CDR3 is TGTGCCACCAGCAGAGCCCCGACAGGGACAAATGAAAAACTGTTTTTT. The full variable domain, completed using reference TRBV15 and TRBJ1-4, is DAMVIQNPRYQVTQFGKPVTLSCSQTLNHNVMYWYQQKSSQAPKLLFHYYDKDFNNEADTPDNFQSRRPNTSFCFLDIRSPGLGDTAMYLCATSRAPTGTNEKLFFGSGTQLSVL.

This chain uses TRBV2 with TRBJ2-1; TRBD1 agrees at 9 bases. Germline-derived CDR1 and CDR2 are SNHLY and FYNNEI. The CDR3 is 17 amino acids. The V gene end was trimmed by 6 bases and the J gene end by 3 bases; junction bases not matched to a gene: 12. The CDR3 loop is CASRAIRQGVGYNEQFF. CDR3 DNA: TGTGCCAGCAGGGCAATAAGACAGGGGGTGGGCTACAATGAGCAGTTCTTC. Supplemented by reference TRBV2 and TRBJ2-1, the full variable domain reads EPEVTQTPSHQVTQMGQEVILRCVPISNHLYFYWYRQILGQKVEFLVSFYNNEISEKSEIFDDQFSVERPDGSNFTLKIRSTKLEDSAMYFCASRAIRQGVGYNEQFFGPGTRLTVL.

The chain employs TRBV19 and TRBJ1-4; TRBD1 aligns across 9 bases. This CDR3 comprises 19 residues. The germline CDR1 and CDR2 sequences are LNHDA and SQIVND (reference sequence). With 1 base clipped from V and 5 bases from J, the junction kept 14 bases outside the gene matches. This chain's CDR3 is CASSIVKGTGSHRNEKLFF. The CDR3 DNA reads as TGTGCCAGTAGTATAGTAAAGGGGACAGGGTCCCACCGAAATGAAAAACTGTTTTTT.

The J gene is TRBJ1-1, the V gene TRBV19; maybe TRBD1 (6 bases). This CDR3 region has 17 residues. Germline V gene lookup returns CDR1 LNHDA and CDR2 SQIVND (reference sequence). V was clipped by 6 bases and J by 0 bases, with 20 bases between them. CDR3 bases: TGTGCCAGTAGCGTCGGACAGTCATACAGAATGAACACTGAAGCTTTCTTT. This translates into CASSVGQSYRMNTEAFF.

This clone turned up a few times. The chain has TRBV9 and TRBJ2-7, with 13 bases fitting TRBD2. Germline CDR1 reads SGDLS; CDR2 reads YYNGEE. J lost 9 bases, V lost 3 bases, and 6 bases had no gene match. The CDR3 loop spans 14 amino acids. The CDR3 DNA follows: TGTGCCAGCAGCGAAGGGACTAGCGGGAAGTCGCAGTACTTC. It is translated as CASSEGTSGKSQYF. Combining the CDR3 with reference TRBV9 and TRBJ2-7 gives the whole variable domain DSGVTQTPKHLITATGQRVTLRCSPRSGDLSVYWYQQSLDQGLQFLIQYYNGEERAKGNILERFSAQQFPDLHSELNLSSLELGDSALYFCASSEGTSGKSQYFGPGTRLTVT.

This sequence joins TRBV10-1 and TRBJ1-6; perhaps TRBD1 as D (6 bases). V was trimmed by 7 bases and J by 9 bases, leaving 19 bases between them. The CDR3 extends over 15 amino acids. Germline CDR1 reads WNHNN; CDR2 reads SYGVQD (reference sequence). CDR3 nucleotide sequence: TGCGCCAGCAAAGAGAGGGGGAAAGGGGGTTCACCCCTCCACTTT. It yields the protein CASKERGKGGSPLHF.

J is TRBJ2-3 and V is TRBV19; D may be TRBD1 (5 bases). CDR1 is LNHDA, CDR2 SQIVND, per germline (reference sequence). The CDR3 covers 13 residues. V lost 6 bases, J lost 5 bases, and 12 bases lay in between. The CDR3 reads CASSAGLRDTQYF. The CDR3 DNA is TGTGCCAGTAGCGCAGGGCTCCGAGATACGCAGTATTTT. Based on the CDR3 plus reference TRBV19 and TRBJ2-3, the full variable domain is DGGITQSPKYLFRKEGQNVTLSCEQNLNHDAMYWYRQDPGQGLRLIYYSQIVNDFQKGDIAEGYSVSREKKESFPLTVTSAQKNPTAFYLCASSAGLRDTQYFGPGTRLTVL.

The J gene is TRBJ1-1, the V gene TRBV9; D not certain. V was clipped by 0 bases and J by 0 bases, with 6 bases between them. This CDR3 comprises 14 residues. Per germline, CDR1 SGDLS and CDR2 YYNGEE. CDR3 sequence reads: CASSVGALNTEAFF. In nucleotides, the CDR3 is TGTGCCAGCAGCGTAGGAGCTCTGAACACTGAAGCTTTCTTT.